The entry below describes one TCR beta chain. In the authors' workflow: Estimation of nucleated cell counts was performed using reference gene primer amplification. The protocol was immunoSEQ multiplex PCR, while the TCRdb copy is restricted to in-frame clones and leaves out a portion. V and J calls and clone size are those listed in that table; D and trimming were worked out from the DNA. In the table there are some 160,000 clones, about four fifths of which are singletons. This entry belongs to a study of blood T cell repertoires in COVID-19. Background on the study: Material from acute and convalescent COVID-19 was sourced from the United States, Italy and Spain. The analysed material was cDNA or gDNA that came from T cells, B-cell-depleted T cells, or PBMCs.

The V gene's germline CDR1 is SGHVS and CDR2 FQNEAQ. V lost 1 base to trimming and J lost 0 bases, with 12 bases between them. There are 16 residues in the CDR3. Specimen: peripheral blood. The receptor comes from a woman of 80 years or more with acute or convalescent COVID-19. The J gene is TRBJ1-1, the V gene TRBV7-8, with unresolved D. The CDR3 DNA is TGTGCCAGCAGCTTAGAGTCGCGGGCCGTGAACACTGAAGCTTTCTTT. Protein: CASSLESRAVNTEAFF.